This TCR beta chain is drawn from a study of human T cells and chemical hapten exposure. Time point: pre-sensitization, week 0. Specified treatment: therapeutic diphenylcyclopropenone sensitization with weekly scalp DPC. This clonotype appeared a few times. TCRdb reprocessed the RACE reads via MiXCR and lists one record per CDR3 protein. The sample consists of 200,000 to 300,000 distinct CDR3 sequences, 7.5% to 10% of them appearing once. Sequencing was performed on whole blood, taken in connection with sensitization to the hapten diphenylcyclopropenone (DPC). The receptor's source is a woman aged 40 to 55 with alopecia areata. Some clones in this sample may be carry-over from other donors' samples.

The CDR3, as DNA: TGCGCCAGCAGCCGGGGAGGTCAGCGCACAGATACGCAGTATTTT. Translating it yields CASSRGGQRTDTQYF. The V call is TRBV5-1, the J call TRBJ2-3, with TRBD2 as a possible D gene (6 bases). The CDR3 extends over 15 amino acids. Trimming left V 4 bases short and J 1 base short, with 13 bases between. From germline, CDR1 is SGHRS and CDR2 YFSETQ.